This paragraph reports one TCR beta chain. Generated by immunoSEQ multiplex PCR, the TCRdb table keeps only in-frame clones and is missing some. Here the sample spans approximately 76,000 clones, over 70% being singletons. These data originate in a study of radiotherapy plus CTLA-4 blockade in lung cancer. In the study overall: Objective responses were observed in 15% to 20% of patients, and disease control was achieved by just over 30%.

The ends lost 1 base at V and 9 bases at J; junction bases unmatched: 7. CDR3 length equals 14 residues. Germline V gene sequence: CDR1 SGHNT, CDR2 YYREEE (reference sequence). This material consisted of peripheral blood, taken from a patient treated with radiotherapy plus ipilimumab. The sequence came from a human donor with non-small cell lung cancer who had a partial response to radiotherapy plus ipilimumab. Some clones in this sample may be carry-over from other donors' samples. V is TRBV5-4 and J is TRBJ2-1, with 7 nucleotides matching TRBD1. CDR3 DNA sequence: TGTGCCAGCAGCTTGCTTACAGGGGTAAGTGAGCAGTTCTTC. This encodes CASSLLTGVSEQFF.